This T cell receptor (beta chain) was observed in a study of blood T cell repertoires in COVID-19. Overall study context: The origin of the acute and convalescent COVID-19 samples was the United States, Italy and Spain. Nucleic acid was either cDNA or gDNA, and it came from T cells, B-cell-depleted T cells, or PBMCs.

The germline V gene encodes CDR1 MDHEN and CDR2 SYDVKM. V lost 8 bases, J lost 3 bases, and 19 bases lay in between. The CDR3 loop spans 15 amino acids. Per the authors' pipeline: From reference gene primer amplification, estimates of nucleated cell counts were derived. Measured with immunoSEQ multiplex PCR; TCRdb has only the in-frame clones, and not every one. From that table come the V and J calls and clone size; the DNA was used to work out D and trimming. The table records about 200,000 clones, roughly 86% of them present only once. This study enrolled people aged 18 to 89 from 24 US geographic areas.

The rearrangement links TRBV28 to TRBJ1-2; D is possibly TRBD1 (5 bases). The origin of this receptor is a man aged 35-49 years with acute COVID-19. The source material was PBMCs or T cells enriched from blood (not recorded which). The CDR3 DNA reads as TGTGCCAGCCACCTCTCGGACAAAACAGACTATGGCTACACCTTC. The encoded protein is CASHLSDKTDYGYTF.